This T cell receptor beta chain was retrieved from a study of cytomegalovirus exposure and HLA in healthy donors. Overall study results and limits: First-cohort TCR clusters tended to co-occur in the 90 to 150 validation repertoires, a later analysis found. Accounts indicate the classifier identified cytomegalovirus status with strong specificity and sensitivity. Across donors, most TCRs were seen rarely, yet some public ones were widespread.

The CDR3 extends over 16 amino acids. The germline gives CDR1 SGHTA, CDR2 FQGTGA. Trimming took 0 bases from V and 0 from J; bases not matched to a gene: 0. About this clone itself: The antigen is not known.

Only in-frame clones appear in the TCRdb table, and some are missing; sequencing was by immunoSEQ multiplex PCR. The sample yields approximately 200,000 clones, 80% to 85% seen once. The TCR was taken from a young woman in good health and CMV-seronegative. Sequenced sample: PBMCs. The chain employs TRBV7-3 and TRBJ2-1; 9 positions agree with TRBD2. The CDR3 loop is CASSLTSGGSYNEQFF. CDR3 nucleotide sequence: TGTGCCAGCAGCTTAACTAGCGGGGGCTCCTACAATGAGCAGTTCTTC.